The rows below give T cell receptor beta chains drawn from one sample of a study of human T cells and chemical hapten exposure. TCRdb redid the calling of the RACE reads with MiXCR, one entry per CDR3 protein. The sample holds some 190,000 distinct CDR3 sequences, around 24% seen once. Sequenced material: whole blood, taken in connection with sensitization to the hapten diphenylcyclopropenone (DPC). Receptor source: a woman aged 50 to 60 with alopecia areata. Some clones in this sample may be carry-over from other donors' samples. The CDR3 runs from the conserved cysteine through the conserved F or W. The D gene is left open where the match is weak. Expanded clones are given a class, and other clones once, few, many or no size at all.

abundance: many
d_gene: -
v_gene: TRBV7-2
j_gene: TRBJ2-6
CDR3nt: TGTGCCAGCAGCTTTTCTGGGGCCAACGTCCTGACTTTC
CDR3aa: CASSFSGANVLTF

abundance: few
d_gene: -
v_gene: TRBV5-1
j_gene: TRBJ2-1
CDR3nt: TGCGCCAGCAGCTTAGCTGCGTCGTCCACTCACAGCGGAAATGAGCAGTTCTTC
CDR3aa: CASSLAASSTHSGNEQFF

abundance: many
d_gene: TRBD2
v_gene: TRBV7-2
j_gene: TRBJ2-7
CDR3nt: TGTGCCAGCAGCTTAGGGGGGACTAGCGGGAACGAGCAGTACTTC
CDR3aa: CASSLGGTSGNEQYF

abundance: few
d_gene: -
v_gene: TRBV10-1
j_gene: TRBJ2-7
CDR3nt: TGCGCCAGCAGTGGGGCAGAGGAGTACTTC
CDR3aa: CASSGAEEYF

abundance: -
d_gene: -
v_gene: TRBV5-1
j_gene: TRBJ1-1
CDR3nt: TGCGCCAGCAGCTTGGCCTTAGGTGAAGCTTTCTTT
CDR3aa: CASSLALGEAFF

abundance: -
d_gene: TRBD2
v_gene: TRBV5-1
j_gene: TRBJ2-5
CDR3nt: TGCGCCAGCAGCTTGTCTCTAGCGGGAGTGGAAGAGACCCATTACTTC
CDR3aa: CASSLSLAGVEETHYF

abundance: once
d_gene: TRBD1
v_gene: TRBV7-9
j_gene: TRBJ1-5
CDR3nt: TGTGCCAGCAGCTTAGAGGGGACAGGGCGCAGCAATCAGCCCCAGCATTTT
CDR3aa: CASSLEGTGRSNQPQHF

abundance: -
d_gene: TRBD2
v_gene: TRBV29-1
j_gene: TRBJ2-1
CDR3nt: TGCAGCGTCCGGAGACTAGCGGGAGGGGGCAATGAGCAGTTCTTC
CDR3aa: CSVRRLAGGGNEQFF

abundance: -
d_gene: TRBD2
v_gene: TRBV10-3
j_gene: TRBJ2-5
CDR3nt: TGTGCCATCAGTGAGTCTCGACTAGCGGGAGGGATGGCAGAGACCCAGTACTTC
CDR3aa: CAISESRLAGGMAETQYF

abundance: few
d_gene: TRBD1
v_gene: TRBV6-6
j_gene: TRBJ1-6
CDR3nt: TGTGCCAGTAGACAGGGCGCCAATAATTCACCCCTCCACTTT
CDR3aa: CASRQGANNSPLHF

abundance: -
d_gene: TRBD1
v_gene: TRBV29-1
j_gene: TRBJ2-7
CDR3nt: TGCAGCGTGACGGGACAGACCTACGAGCAGTACTTC
CDR3aa: CSVTGQTYEQYF

abundance: few
d_gene: -
v_gene: TRBV5-1
j_gene: TRBJ2-7
CDR3nt: TGCGCCAGCAGCTTGGGCGGCTTGAGCCCCTACGAGCAGTACTTC
CDR3aa: CASSLGGLSPYEQYF

abundance: once
d_gene: -
v_gene: TRBV28
j_gene: TRBJ1-6
CDR3nt: TGTGCCAGCAAGGTCACAGGCAATTCACCCCTCCACTTT
CDR3aa: CASKVTGNSPLHF

abundance: few
d_gene: -
v_gene: TRBV7-2
j_gene: TRBJ2-5
CDR3nt: TGTGCCAGCAGCCCCCAAGGGCTAGCGGCAGGGGCCCAGTACTTC
CDR3aa: CASSPQGLAAGAQYF

abundance: few
d_gene: TRBD1
v_gene: TRBV7-8
j_gene: TRBJ1-4
CDR3nt: TGTGCCAGCAGCTCAGGACAGGGGGCAGTGGTCGGTGAAAAACTGTTTTTT
CDR3aa: CASSSGQGAVVGEKLFF

abundance: few
d_gene: -
v_gene: TRBV29-1
j_gene: TRBJ1-1
CDR3nt: TGCAGCGTTAGGTTGTTCCTGAACACTGAAGCTTTCTTT
CDR3aa: CSVRLFLNTEAFF

abundance: -
d_gene: -
v_gene: TRBV19
j_gene: TRBJ2-3
CDR3nt: TGTGCCAGTAGTATTGAGGGGATTGGGGATACGCAGTATTTT
CDR3aa: CASSIEGIGDTQYF

abundance: many
d_gene: -
v_gene: TRBV3-1
j_gene: TRBJ1-2
CDR3nt: TGTGCCAGCAGCCAAGGATCAACCCTTGGCTACACCTTC
CDR3aa: CASSQGSTLGYTF

abundance: -
d_gene: TRBD2
v_gene: TRBV6-1
j_gene: TRBJ2-1
CDR3nt: TGTGCCAGCAGTGACTTGGCTAGCGGGTTCTACAATGAGCAGTTCTTC
CDR3aa: CASSDLASGFYNEQFF

abundance: -
d_gene: -
v_gene: TRBV29-1
j_gene: TRBJ2-7
CDR3nt: TGCAGCGTTGAGTGGGGGAGCTCCTACGAGCAGTACTTC
CDR3aa: CSVEWGSSYEQYF

abundance: -
d_gene: -
v_gene: TRBV2
j_gene: TRBJ2-5
CDR3nt: TGTGCCAGCAGTGGAAGCCTTCTTGGGGAGACCCAGTACTTC
CDR3aa: CASSGSLLGETQYF

abundance: many
d_gene: -
v_gene: TRBV4-2
j_gene: TRBJ2-3
CDR3nt: TGTGCCAGCAGCCAATACGGGATCCTGAGGGATACGCAGTATTTT
CDR3aa: CASSQYGILRDTQYF

abundance: many
d_gene: TRBD1
v_gene: TRBV12-3/TRBV12-4
j_gene: TRBJ1-1
CDR3nt: TGTGCCAGCAGTCCCCCTCGGACAGGGGTTACTGAAGCTTTCTTT
CDR3aa: CASSPPRTGVTEAFF

abundance: -
d_gene: -
v_gene: TRBV7-2
j_gene: TRBJ2-2
CDR3nt: TGTGCCAGCAGAGGCCTTCAGGGACGGACCGGGGAGCTGTTTTTT
CDR3aa: CASRGLQGRTGELFF

abundance: -
d_gene: TRBD2
v_gene: TRBV12-3/TRBV12-4
j_gene: TRBJ2-2
CDR3nt: TGTGCCAGCAGTCCCGGACTAGCGGGAGGGCCTGACACCGGGGAGCTGTTTTTT
CDR3aa: CASSPGLAGGPDTGELFF

abundance: few
d_gene: -
v_gene: TRBV6-6
j_gene: TRBJ1-2
CDR3nt: TGTGCCAGCAGTCCTAGAAGGGGAGATCCCTATGGCTACACCTTC
CDR3aa: CASSPRRGDPYGYTF

abundance: -
d_gene: -
v_gene: TRBV6-6
j_gene: TRBJ1-1
CDR3nt: TGTGCCAGCAGCTCCCGGGTAACTGAAGCTTTCTTT
CDR3aa: CASSSRVTEAFF

abundance: few
d_gene: -
v_gene: TRBV25-1
j_gene: TRBJ2-1
CDR3nt: TGTGCCAGCAGTGAACTCGGGGGGCCCCACAATGAGCAGTTCTTC
CDR3aa: CASSELGGPHNEQFF

abundance: -
d_gene: -
v_gene: TRBV7-9
j_gene: TRBJ1-2
CDR3nt: TGTGCCAGCAGCCGCAGGGGACGCTATGGCTACACCTTC
CDR3aa: CASSRRGRYGYTF

abundance: -
d_gene: -
v_gene: TRBV25-1
j_gene: TRBJ1-2
CDR3nt: TGTGCCAGCAGTGAAGCCTCGAACAGGGAGCGGGGCTACACCTTC
CDR3aa: CASSEASNRERGYTF

abundance: many
d_gene: TRBD1
v_gene: TRBV11-1
j_gene: TRBJ1-5
CDR3nt: TGTGCCAGCAGTTTGGACAGGGGAAGCAATCAGCCCCAGCATTTT
CDR3aa: CASSLDRGSNQPQHF

abundance: -
d_gene: TRBD1
v_gene: TRBV9
j_gene: TRBJ2-2
CDR3nt: TGTGCCAGCAGCGCGGGACAGGTCACCGGGGAGCTGTTTTTT
CDR3aa: CASSAGQVTGELFF

abundance: -
d_gene: TRBD2
v_gene: TRBV6-1
j_gene: TRBJ2-3
CDR3nt: TGTGCCAGCAGTGACTTGACTAGCGGGAAGGCAGATACGCAGTATTTT
CDR3aa: CASSDLTSGKADTQYF

abundance: -
d_gene: -
v_gene: TRBV11-3
j_gene: TRBJ1-6
CDR3nt: TGTGCCAGCAGCTTAGAACGAACCTGGATGAGTCCCTCGACTAGTTCACCCCTCCACTTT
CDR3aa: CASSLERTWMSPSTSSPLHF

abundance: -
d_gene: TRBD1
v_gene: TRBV20-1
j_gene: TRBJ1-3
CDR3nt: TGCAGTGCTAGAGACAGGGGGAAAGGAAACACCATATATTTT
CDR3aa: CSARDRGKGNTIYF

abundance: -
d_gene: -
v_gene: TRBV20-1
j_gene: TRBJ1-2
CDR3nt: TGCAGTGCCGAAGAGGCAGGCGGCTACACCTTC
CDR3aa: CSAEEAGGYTF

abundance: -
d_gene: TRBD2
v_gene: TRBV9
j_gene: TRBJ2-2
CDR3nt: TGTGCCAGCAGCGTTACTAGCGGGGAGAACACCGGGGAGCTGTTTTTT
CDR3aa: CASSVTSGENTGELFF

abundance: few
d_gene: TRBD1
v_gene: TRBV24-1
j_gene: TRBJ1-2
CDR3nt: TGTGCCACCATTAAAGGACAGGCACGGTTTCGGATTTATGGCTACACCTTC
CDR3aa: CATIKGQARFRIYGYTF

abundance: -
d_gene: -
v_gene: TRBV5-1
j_gene: TRBJ2-7
CDR3nt: TGCGCCAGCAGCCTATCGTCCGGCGAGCAGTACTTC
CDR3aa: CASSLSSGEQYF

abundance: many
d_gene: TRBD1
v_gene: TRBV28
j_gene: TRBJ2-6
CDR3nt: TGTGCCAGCAGTCTCCCAATCCCGGGACAGCCACCTGGGGCCAACGTCCTGACTTTC
CDR3aa: CASSLPIPGQPPGANVLTF

abundance: many
d_gene: -
v_gene: TRBV7-9
j_gene: TRBJ1-5
CDR3nt: TGTGCCAGCAGCTTAGCCGGCAGCAATCAGCCCCAGCATTTT
CDR3aa: CASSLAGSNQPQHF

abundance: -
d_gene: TRBD2
v_gene: TRBV25-1
j_gene: TRBJ2-1
CDR3nt: TGTGCCAGCAGTGTCGGACTAGCGAATGATGAGCAGTTCTTC
CDR3aa: CASSVGLANDEQFF

abundance: few
d_gene: TRBD1
v_gene: TRBV27
j_gene: TRBJ2-1
CDR3nt: TGTGCCAGCAGTTTTTGGGGGACAGGGGGCAGGGATGAGCAGTTCTTC
CDR3aa: CASSFWGTGGRDEQFF

abundance: -
d_gene: TRBD2
v_gene: TRBV29-1
j_gene: TRBJ2-7
CDR3nt: TGCAGCGTCGGAGAAGCGGGAAGCTCCTACGAGCAGTACTTC
CDR3aa: CSVGEAGSSYEQYF

abundance: many
d_gene: TRBD1
v_gene: TRBV29-1
j_gene: TRBJ2-3
CDR3nt: TGCAGCGTTGCGGACAGGGTTATTGCAGATACGCAGTATTTT
CDR3aa: CSVADRVIADTQYF

abundance: -
d_gene: TRBD1
v_gene: TRBV20-1
j_gene: TRBJ2-7
CDR3nt: TGCAGTGCTAGAGCTGACCGGGACAGGTCCTACGAGCAGTACTTC
CDR3aa: CSARADRDRSYEQYF

abundance: -
d_gene: -
v_gene: TRBV7-8
j_gene: TRBJ2-2
CDR3nt: TGTGCCAGCAGCCGGGACCCGAGAGGCGGGGAGCTGTTTTTT
CDR3aa: CASSRDPRGGELFF

abundance: few
d_gene: TRBD2
v_gene: TRBV4-2
j_gene: TRBJ2-3
CDR3nt: TGTGCCAGCAGCCAAGTGACTAGCGGGAGAGGCACAGATACGCAGTATTTT
CDR3aa: CASSQVTSGRGTDTQYF

abundance: -
d_gene: -
v_gene: TRBV5-6
j_gene: TRBJ2-1
CDR3nt: TGTGCCAGCATCAGGGACCTAGGCGTTGAGCAGTTCTTC
CDR3aa: CASIRDLGVEQFF

abundance: -
d_gene: TRBD2
v_gene: TRBV20-1
j_gene: TRBJ2-1
CDR3nt: TGCAGTGCCGAGGCCCAACTAGCGGGACCAGACAATGAGCAGTTCTTC
CDR3aa: CSAEAQLAGPDNEQFF

abundance: -
d_gene: TRBD2
v_gene: TRBV6-2/TRBV6-3
j_gene: TRBJ2-1
CDR3nt: TGTGCCAGCAGGGGAACTAGGACTAGCTCCTACAATGAGCAGTTCTTC
CDR3aa: CASRGTRTSSYNEQFF

abundance: few
d_gene: -
v_gene: TRBV7-2
j_gene: TRBJ1-5
CDR3nt: TGTGCCAGCAGCTTATGGGGGATAGATCAGCCCCAGCATTTT
CDR3aa: CASSLWGIDQPQHF

abundance: -
d_gene: -
v_gene: TRBV28
j_gene: TRBJ1-2
CDR3nt: TGTGCCAGCAGTAGAGCAGGGTCCCATTCCTATGGCTACACCTTC
CDR3aa: CASSRAGSHSYGYTF

abundance: few
d_gene: -
v_gene: TRBV10-2
j_gene: TRBJ2-3
CDR3nt: TGCGCCAGCAGTGAGTGGTCCAGTCGCACAGATACGCAGTATTTT
CDR3aa: CASSEWSSRTDTQYF

abundance: few
d_gene: TRBD1
v_gene: TRBV20-1
j_gene: TRBJ1-2
CDR3nt: TGCAGTGCTCCTTCGACAGGGTTATATTATGGCTACACCTTC
CDR3aa: CSAPSTGLYYGYTF

abundance: -
d_gene: -
v_gene: TRBV7-9
j_gene: TRBJ2-1
CDR3nt: TGTGCCAGCAGCTCCCTCGTTGGGGTGGCCTACAATGAGCAGTTCTTC
CDR3aa: CASSSLVGVAYNEQFF

abundance: many
d_gene: -
v_gene: TRBV10-3
j_gene: TRBJ1-2
CDR3nt: TGTGCCATCAGTGAGTCCACAGGAGTCTATGGCTACACCTTC
CDR3aa: CAISESTGVYGYTF

abundance: -
d_gene: -
v_gene: TRBV7-2
j_gene: TRBJ2-7
CDR3nt: TGTGCCAGCAGCTTGCACGCCGTCTCGGCCGAGCAGTACTTC
CDR3aa: CASSLHAVSAEQYF

abundance: few
d_gene: TRBD2
v_gene: TRBV29-1
j_gene: TRBJ2-3
CDR3nt: TGCAGCGTTATCGGGAGGGTCGGGCCAGATACGCAGTATTTT
CDR3aa: CSVIGRVGPDTQYF

abundance: -
d_gene: -
v_gene: TRBV11-1
j_gene: TRBJ1-1
CDR3nt: TGTGCCAGCGACTCCGCGGAACCGAACACTGAAGCTTTCTTT
CDR3aa: CASDSAEPNTEAFF